This T cell receptor (beta chain) is drawn from a study of blood T cell repertoires in COVID-19. Study as a whole: There were acute and convalescent COVID-19 samples, and they came from the United States, Italy and Spain. The analysed material was cDNA or gDNA that came from T cells, B-cell-depleted T cells, or PBMCs.

The authors' processing: Amplified reference gene primers provided the basis for estimating nucleated cell counts. Method: immunoSEQ multiplex PCR; TCRdb's copy keeps in-frame clones and lacks some. V, J and clone size were drawn from that table, and D and trimming were deduced from the DNA. Of about 150,000 clones listed, roughly nine tenths are singletons. The CDR3 consists of 12 residues. With 1 base removed from V and 13 bases from J, the gap between germline ends came to 8 bases. The V and J genes are TRBV12-3 or TRBV12-4 and TRBJ1-6; a possible D gene is TRBD1 (5 bases). Sequenced input: peripheral blood. This receptor was taken from a woman in her seventies with acute or convalescent COVID-19. This CDR3 reads CASSLGGDPLHF. The CDR3 DNA sequence: TGTGCCAGCAGTTTAGGGGGGGATCCCCTCCACTTT.